What follows are 25 T cell receptor beta chains derived from one specimen sequenced in a study of T cell responses to AZD1222 COVID-19 vaccine listed by TCRdb under 2021. What the time point label conveys for this sample: about 28 days (+/-7) after the second vaccine dose. The sample's treatment or condition, from its label and the paper: meningococcal conjugate vaccine given as trial control. To prepare the library, the immunoSEQ multiplex PCR assay was applied. The table was pulled from immuneACCESS by TCRdb, which kept in-frame rearrangements only. Such tables lose some clones; where checked, under half of the loss comes from unresolved V genes, and the rest has no known cause. The sample table lists approximately 130,000 clones, 80% to 95% of them with a count of one. Jointly, the top ten make up around 3.8% of the sample. Sample: peripheral blood, taken 28 days after the second dose of the MenACWY control vaccine. These TCRs come from an adult who received the MenACWY meningococcal vaccine as a control.

This chain connects TRBV28 to TRBJ2-5, with 8 bases matching TRBD1. The CDR3 is 13 amino acids. CDR1 is MDHEN and CDR2 is SYDVKM in the germline V gene. The trim removed 6 bases at V and 6 bases at J, leaving 6 bases unmatched. CDR3 amino acids: CASSRTGRKTQYF. The CDR3 nucleotides are TGTGCCAGCAGCCGGACAGGGAGGAAGACCCAGTACTTC.

This clone was detected once. The chain uses TRBV27 and TRBJ1-5; D unresolved. The germline V and J ends were trimmed by 0 bases and 0 bases, with 12 bases remaining between them. CDR3 length: 17 residues. Germline CDR1 and CDR2: MNHEY and SMNVEV (reference sequence). CDR3 loop: CASSLSYPTYSNQPQHF. CDR3 nucleotides: TGTGCCAGCAGTTTATCGTATCCCACCTATAGCAATCAGCCCCAGCATTTT.

J is TRBJ2-3 and V is TRBV15; D perhaps matches TRBD2 (6 bases). The CDR3 spans 16 residues. V lost 1 base and J lost 2, with 13 bases in between. Germline loops: CDR1 LNHNV, CDR2 YYDKDF (reference sequence). The CDR3 sequence is CATSRVGSGITDTQYF. The CDR3 region has the DNA TGTGCCACCAGCAGAGTCGGTAGCGGCATCACAGATACGCAGTATTTT.

This chain joins TRBV9 and TRBJ1-2; perhaps TRBD1 as D (5 bases). Germline loops: CDR1 SGDLS, CDR2 YYNGEE. The CDR3 runs 13 residues. V was shortened by 1 base and J by 5 bases, with 9 bases between the two germline ends. CDR3: CASSVPGRYGYTF. CDR3 bases: TGTGCCAGCAGCGTACCGGGACGTTATGGCTACACCTTC.

The chain employs TRBV5-1 and TRBJ2-1; 13 bases agree with TRBD2. After removal of 0 bases from V and 9 bases from J, the junction contained 3 bases not matched to a gene. Germline CDR1 is SGHRS and CDR2 is YFSETQ. There are 15 residues in the CDR3. The CDR3 here is CASSLALAGGVEQFF. The CDR3 DNA follows: TGCGCCAGCAGCTTGGCACTAGCGGGAGGGGTTGAGCAGTTCTTC.

V is TRBV11-2 and J is TRBJ2-7; the D gene is possibly TRBD2 (5 bases). The germline CDR1 and CDR2 sequences are SGHAT and FQNNGV. This CDR3 region has 14 residues. Trimming removed 3 bases at V and 3 bases at J, with 12 bases between. This chain's CDR3 is CASSFTLGDYEQYF. CDR3 DNA sequence: TGTGCCAGCAGCTTCACCCTGGGAGACTACGAGCAGTACTTC.

This chain uses TRBV19 with TRBJ1-2; TRBD1 matches 8 bases. Germline CDR1 is LNHDA and CDR2 is SQIVND (reference sequence). V lost 5 bases, J lost 6 bases, and 2 bases stayed unmatched. The CDR3 loop spans 12 amino acids. Here the CDR3 reads CASSLQGDGYTF. The DNA of the CDR3 is TGTGCCAGTAGTCTACAGGGGGATGGCTACACCTTC.

V is TRBV19 and J is TRBJ2-7; 9 bases match TRBD2. The CDR3 spans 17 residues. CDR1 LNHDA and CDR2 SQIVND come from the germline V gene (reference sequence). V dropped 1 base and J dropped 3; count of bases not matched to a gene: 10. In nucleotides, the CDR3 is TGTGCCAGTAGTATAGTGGCTAGCGGGACCCCTCTCTACGAGCAGTACTTC. It translates to CASSIVASGTPLYEQYF.

The rearrangement joins TRBV5-1 to TRBJ1-5; no clear D. The V end was cut by 5 bases, the J end by 0 bases, with 12 bases between. Germline CDR1 reads SGHRS; CDR2 reads YFSETQ. This CDR3 has 15 residues. In nucleotides, the CDR3 is TGCGCCAGCAGGCCGGATTCATATAGCAATCAGCCCCAGCATTTT. This sequence encodes CASRPDSYSNQPQHF.

The CDR3: CASSSLKGYQPQHF. The CDR3 bases are TGTGCCAGCAGTTCCCTTAAGGGGTACCAGCCCCAGCATTTT. This chain uses TRBV28 with TRBJ1-5; TRBD1 might be the D (5 bases). Trimming pared 4 bases from V and 7 bases from J, leaving 14 bases between. The germline CDR1 and CDR2 sequences are MDHEN and SYDVKM. This CDR3 contains 14 residues. The variable domain in full, with the rest retrieved from reference TRBV28 and TRBJ1-5, is DVKVTQSSRYLVKRTGEKVFLECVQDMDHENMFWYRQDPGLGLRLIYFSYDVKMKEKGDIPEGYSVSREKKERFSLILESASTNQTSMYLCASSSLKGYQPQHFGDGTRLSIL.

Comments on this clone: A read error may produce the germline difference seen at one junction end. The rearrangement uses TRBV7-9 and TRBJ1-2; D gene uncertain. Germline V gene data show CDR1 as SEHNR and CDR2 as FQNEAQ (reference sequence). The CDR3 contains 11 residues. The CDR3 region is CARSLDIGYTF. CDR3 sequence (DNA): TGTGCCCGCAGCTTAGATATTGGCTACACCTTC.

The rearrangement links TRBV7-3 to TRBJ2-7, with 7 bases aligning to TRBD1. This CDR3 is 14 amino acids long. Germline V lookup: CDR1 SGHTA, CDR2 FQGTGA. V shed 0 bases, J shed 3 bases, and the junction held 2 bases outside the gene matches. The CDR3 DNA follows: TGTGCCAGCAGCTTAACGCACAGGGGCTACGAGCAGTACTTC. Residues: CASSLTHRGYEQYF.

CDR3 in DNA: TGCGCCAGGTCCTGGGGTACCCAGCATTTT. Its translation is CARSWGTQHF. V usage is TRBV5-1 and J usage is TRBJ1-5; D uncertain. The CDR3 length is 10 residues. V was trimmed by 8 bases and J by 11 bases, leaving 11 bases between them. CDR1 and CDR2 (germline): SGHRS, YFSETQ.

The CDR3 sequence: CASSPQRTGGHEQYV. The CDR3 bases are TGTGCCAGTAGTCCACAGCGGACAGGGGGCCACGAGCAGTACGTC. This rearrangement joins TRBV19 to TRBJ2-7; 11 nucleotides align to TRBD1. The CDR3 covers 15 residues. Germline V lookup: CDR1 LNHDA, CDR2 SQIVND (reference sequence). Unmatched junction bases numbered 8, after V lost 5 bases and J lost 5 bases.

This chain's CDR3 is CASGLDPGLAGGSDTQYF. The DNA of the CDR3 is TGTGCTAGTGGTTTGGACCCCGGACTAGCGGGGGGATCAGATACGCAGTATTTT. The rearrangement uses TRBV12-5 and TRBJ2-3; 14 nucleotides agree with TRBD2. Trimming cost V 1 base and J 4 bases; bases outside gene matches: 7. Germline values: CDR1 LGHNT, CDR2 FRNRAP. The CDR3 runs 18 residues.

This sequence joins TRBV6-1 and TRBJ2-1, with D hard to call. The CDR3 is 14 residues long. Looked up from germline, CDR1 is MNHNS and CDR2 is SASEGT. V was cut by 3 bases and J by 5 bases, with 11 bases left in between. The CDR3 nucleotides are TGTGCCAGCAGTGACAACCGCAGAAACAATGAGCAGTTCTTC. Its translation is CASSDNRRNNEQFF.

The chain links TRBV10-2 to TRBJ1-1, with 8 bases fitting TRBD1. The CDR3 runs to 15 residues. Germline V gene sequence: CDR1 WSHSY, CDR2 SAAADI. V lost 3 bases and J lost 4; bases outside the gene matches: 7. In nucleotides, the CDR3 is TGCGCCAGCAGTGACGTTGGCAGGGGGCCCACTGAAGCTTTCTTT. It encodes CASSDVGRGPTEAFF.

The rearrangement uses TRBV3-1 (or the pseudogene TRBV3-2) and TRBJ2-1, with D hard to call. The CDR3 covers 13 residues. V lost 2 bases to trimming and J lost 3 bases, with 5 bases between them. Germline V lookup: CDR1 LGHDT, CDR2 YNNKEL (reference sequence). As DNA, the CDR3 is TGTGCCAGCAGCCAACTAGACTACAATGAGCAGTTCTTC. Translated: CASSQLDYNEQFF.

The chain employs TRBV2 and TRBJ2-5; 9 nucleotides agree with TRBD2. V gave up 11 bases and J gave up 5 bases; unmatched junction bases: 12. The V gene's germline CDR1 is SNHLY and CDR2 FYNNEI. This CDR3 region has 14 residues. The CDR3 reads CAGHPGLAGETQYF. The CDR3 nucleotides read TGTGCCGGACACCCGGGACTAGCTGGCGAGACCCAGTACTTC. Variable domain in full (rest from reference TRBV2 and TRBJ2-5): EPEVTQTPSHQVTQMGQEVILRCVPISNHLYFYWYRQILGQKVEFLVSFYNNEISEKSEIFDDQFSVERPDGSNFTLKIRSTKLEDSAMYFCAGHPGLAGETQYFGPGTRLLVL.

The gene calls are TRBV6-5 and TRBJ2-3; D possibly uses TRBD1 or TRBD2 (5 bases each). Germline V gene data show CDR1 as MNHEY and CDR2 as SVGAGI. V was shortened by 4 bases and J by 2 bases, with 16 bases between the two germline ends. The CDR3 is 16 residues long. Here the CDR3 DNA reads TGTGCCAGCAGTTCTCAGGGAGTCCCGAACACAGATACGCAGTATTTT. Translated, it gives CASSSQGVPNTDTQYF.

The table lists this clone with a count of one. The chain uses TRBV6-2 or TRBV6-3 and TRBJ1-2, with D possibly matching TRBD1 (5 bases). V dropped 0 bases and J dropped 0 bases, with 11 bases sitting between them. Germline V gene sequence: CDR1 MNHEY, CDR2 SVGEGT. The CDR3 length is 16 residues. CDR3 sequence reads: CASSYSIMGANYGYTF. In DNA form, the CDR3 reads TGTGCCAGCAGTTACTCGATAATGGGGGCTAACTATGGCTACACCTTC.

V gene TRBV14 combines with J gene TRBJ2-7; 8 bases align to TRBD2. With V trimmed by 0 bases and J by 3 bases, 7 bases remained unmatched. This CDR3 contains 16 residues. In germline, CDR1 is SGHDN, CDR2 FVKESK. Written as DNA, the CDR3 is TGTGCCAGCAGCCAAGAACACGGGAGGGCGGGCTACGAGCAGTACTTC. Translation: CASSQEHGRAGYEQYF.

This chain joins TRBV19 and TRBJ2-1, with D maybe TRBD2 (5 bases). V lost 5 bases to trimming and J lost 10 bases, with 15 bases between them. The CDR3 runs to 13 residues. CDR1 and CDR2 from the germline V gene are LNHDA and SQIVND (reference sequence). The CDR3 here is CASSLQKEREQFF. The DNA of the CDR3 is TGTGCCAGTAGTCTCCAGAAGGAGCGGGAGCAGTTCTTC.

This clone was recorded a few times. V is TRBV4-1 and J is TRBJ1-2, with D tentatively TRBD1 (5 bases). Germline-derived CDR1 and CDR2 are MGHRA and YSYEKL. The germline V and J ends were trimmed by 1 base and 1 base, with 10 bases remaining between them. This CDR3 comprises 15 residues. This chain's CDR3 is CASSQGQHLNYGYTF. Written as DNA, the CDR3 is TGCGCCAGCAGCCAAGGACAGCATCTTAACTATGGCTACACCTTC.

The CDR3 region has the DNA TGCAGCGTTGGCCCTACAGGGTTTGGGAACAATGAGCAGTTCTTC. Residues: CSVGPTGFGNNEQFF. This chain uses TRBV29-1 with TRBJ2-1; perhaps TRBD1 as D (6 bases). CDR3 length: 15 amino acids. Per germline, CDR1 SQVTM and CDR2 ANQGSEA. Trimming removed 4 bases from V and 5 bases from J, with 18 bases in between.